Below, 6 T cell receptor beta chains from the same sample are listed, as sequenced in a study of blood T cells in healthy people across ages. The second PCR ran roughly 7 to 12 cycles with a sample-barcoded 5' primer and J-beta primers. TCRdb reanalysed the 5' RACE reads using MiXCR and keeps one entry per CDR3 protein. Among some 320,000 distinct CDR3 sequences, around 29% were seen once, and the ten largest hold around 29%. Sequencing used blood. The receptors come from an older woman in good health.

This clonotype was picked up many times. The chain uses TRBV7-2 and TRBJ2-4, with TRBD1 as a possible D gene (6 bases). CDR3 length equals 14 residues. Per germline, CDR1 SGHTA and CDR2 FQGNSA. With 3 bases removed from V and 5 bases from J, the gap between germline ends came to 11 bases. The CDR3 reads CASSFGGGQNIQYF. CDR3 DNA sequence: TGTGCCAGCAGCTTTGGGGGCGGACAAAACATTCAGTACTTC.

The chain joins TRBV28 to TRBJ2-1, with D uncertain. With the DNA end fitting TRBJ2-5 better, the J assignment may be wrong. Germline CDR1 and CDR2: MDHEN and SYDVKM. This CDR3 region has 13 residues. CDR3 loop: CASSLDPVQTQYF. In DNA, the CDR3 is TGTGCCAGCAGTTTAGACCCCGTCCAGACCCAGTACTTC.

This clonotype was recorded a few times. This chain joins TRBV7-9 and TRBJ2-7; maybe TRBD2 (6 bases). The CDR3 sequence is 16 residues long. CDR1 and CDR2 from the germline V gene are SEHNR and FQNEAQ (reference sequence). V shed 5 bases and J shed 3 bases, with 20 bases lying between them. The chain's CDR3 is CASSKLSFRGNYEQYF. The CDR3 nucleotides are TGTGCCAGCAGCAAACTCTCGTTTCGGGGGAACTACGAGCAGTACTTC.

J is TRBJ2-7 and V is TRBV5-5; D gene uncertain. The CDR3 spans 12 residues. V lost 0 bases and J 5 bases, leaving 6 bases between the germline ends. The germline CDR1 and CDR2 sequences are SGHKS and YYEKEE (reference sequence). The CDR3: CASSLVTDEQYF. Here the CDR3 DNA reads TGTGCCAGCAGCTTGGTAACAGACGAGCAGTACTTC.

For the CDR3, the DNA is TGTGCCAGCAGCCCCCCTACAGGGAGCTCCTATAATTCACCCCTCCACTTT. Its protein product is CASSPPTGSSYNSPLHF. The chain couples TRBV13 to TRBJ1-6; TRBD1 might be the D (6 bases). There are 17 residues in the CDR3. The V end lost 5 bases, the J end lost 0 bases, and 14 bases lay between the germline ends. Per the germline V gene, CDR1 is PRHDT and CDR2 is FYEKMQ (reference sequence).

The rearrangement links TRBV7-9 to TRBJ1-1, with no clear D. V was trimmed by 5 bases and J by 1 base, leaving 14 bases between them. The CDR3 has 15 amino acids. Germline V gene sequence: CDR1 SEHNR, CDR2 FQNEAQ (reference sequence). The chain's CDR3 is CASSPTTPTNTEAFF. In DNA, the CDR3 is TGTGCCAGCAGCCCCACAACGCCCACGAACACTGAAGCTTTCTTT. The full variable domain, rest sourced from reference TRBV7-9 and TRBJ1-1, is DTGVSQNPRHKITKRGQNVTFRCDPISEHNRLYWYRQTLGQGPEFLTYFQNEAQLEKSRLLSDRFSAERPKGSFSTLEIQRTEQGDSAMYLCASSPTTPTNTEAFFGQGTRLTVV.